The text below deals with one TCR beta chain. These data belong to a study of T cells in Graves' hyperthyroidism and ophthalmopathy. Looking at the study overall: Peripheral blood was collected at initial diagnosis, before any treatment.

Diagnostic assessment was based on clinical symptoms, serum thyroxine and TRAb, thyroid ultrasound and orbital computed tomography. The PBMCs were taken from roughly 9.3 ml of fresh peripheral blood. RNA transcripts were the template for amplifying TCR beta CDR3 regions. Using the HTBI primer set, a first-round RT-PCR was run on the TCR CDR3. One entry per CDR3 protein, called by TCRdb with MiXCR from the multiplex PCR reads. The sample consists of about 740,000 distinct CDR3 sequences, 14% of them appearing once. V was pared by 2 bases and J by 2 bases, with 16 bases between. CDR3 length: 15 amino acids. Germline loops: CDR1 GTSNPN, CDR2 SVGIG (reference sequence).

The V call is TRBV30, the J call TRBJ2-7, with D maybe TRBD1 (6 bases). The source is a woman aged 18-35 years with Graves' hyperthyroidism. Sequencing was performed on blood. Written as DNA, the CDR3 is TGTGCCTGGAGTAGGGCAGACAGGACCCCCTACGAGCAGTACTTC. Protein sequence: CAWSRADRTPYEQYF.